This is a list of T cell receptor beta chains from one sample in a study of glioma-infiltrating T cells. TCRdb analysed the multiplex PCR reads with MiXCR anew, one entry per CDR3 protein. The table has fewer than 500,000 distinct CDR3 sequences, 41% seen once; the top ten hold around 12%. The specimen sequenced was glioma tissue, nonneoplastic brain tissue, or PBMCs (not recorded which). The receptors derive from a human donor with low-grade glioma or glioblastoma, undergoing nonglioma brain surgery, or in good health (not recorded which). The CDR3 runs from the conserved cysteine through the conserved F or W. The D gene is left open where the match is weak. Not all rows give a size; the values are once, few, many and, for expanded clones, a class.

d_call,j_call,v_call,clone_size,cdr3_aa,cdr3_nt
TRBD2,TRBJ2-7,TRBV7-3,NA,CASSQGTSGYYEQYF,TGTGCCAGCAGCCAGGGGACTAGCGGCTACTACGAGCAGTACTTC
TRBD2,TRBJ2-1,TRBV19,NA,CASSIGLAAYNEQFF,TGTGCCAGTAGTATAGGGCTAGCGGCTTACAATGAGCAGTTCTTC
NA,TRBJ1-1,TRBV11-1,NA,CASSVRPLWTEAFF,TGTGCCAGCAGCGTCCGACCCTTATGGACTGAAGCTTTCTTT
TRBD2,TRBJ2-7,TRBV20-1,many,CSARVAGISYEQYF,TGCAGTGCTAGAGTAGCGGGGATCTCCTACGAGCAGTACTTC
NA,TRBJ1-3,TRBV7-9,NA,CASRYRRGRDDTIYF,TGTGCCAGCAGGTACCGAAGGGGCAGAGATGACACCATATATTTT
NA,TRBJ1-5,TRBV2,once,CAAALGEGNQPQHF,TGTGCCGCGGCCCTTGGGGAGGGCAATCAGCCCCAGCATTTT
TRBD2,TRBJ2-3,TRBV2,NA,CASSDPLAGAGDTQYF,TGTGCCAGCAGTGATCCACTAGCGGGAGCAGGAGATACGCAGTATTTT
TRBD2,TRBJ2-1,TRBV20-1,NA,CGVGGRPSHNEQFF,TGCGGGGTCGGGGGGAGGCCATCCCACAATGAGCAGTTCTTC
TRBD2,TRBJ2-4,TRBV7-9,NA,CASSLLRTSQYF,TGTGCCAGCAGCTTATTGAGGACTAGTCAGTACTTC
NA,TRBJ1-4,TRBV25-1,NA,CATALAGHSNEKLFF,TGTGCCACCGCCTTGGCGGGACACAGTAATGAAAAACTGTTTTTT
NA,TRBJ1-5,TRBV7-2,once,CASSLSLKGIQPQHF,TGTGCCAGCAGCTTATCCTTGAAGGGTATTCAGCCCCAGCATTTT
TRBD2,TRBJ2-1,TRBV2,NA,CASSDGLATYNEQFF,TGTGCCAGCAGTGATGGACTAGCGACCTACAATGAGCAGTTCTTC
NA,TRBJ1-2,TRBV7-2,NA,CASSLVPDLLYGYTF,TGTGCCAGCAGCTTAGTCCCGGATCTCCTCTATGGCTACACCTTC
NA,TRBJ2-7,TRBV20-1,NA,CSAPATGSSYEQYF,TGCAGTGCGCCCGCCACGGGGAGCTCCTACGAGCAGTACTTC
TRBD1,TRBJ2-3,TRBV29-1,NA,CSVAGTGDSTDTQYF,TGCAGCGTAGCCGGGACAGGAGATAGCACAGATACGCAGTATTTT
TRBD2,TRBJ2-3,TRBV4-1,NA,CASSHPGLEGSTDTQYF,TGCGCCAGCAGCCACCCGGGACTAGAGGGGAGCACAGATACGCAGTATTTT
TRBD2,TRBJ2-7,TRBV7-3,NA,CASSPDRTSHEQYF,TGTGCCAGCAGCCCCGACAGGACTAGCCACGAGCAGTACTTC
NA,TRBJ1-1,TRBV12-3/TRBV12-4,NA,CASSLRVDTEAFF,TGTGCCAGCAGTTTAAGAGTAGACACTGAAGCTTTCTTT
TRBD1,TRBJ1-2,TRBV2,few,CASSYQGGSYGYTF,TGTGCCAGCAGTTATCAGGGGGGCAGCTATGGCTACACCTTC
TRBD1,TRBJ1-5,TRBV28,many,CASSMDRANQPQHF,TGTGCCAGCAGTATGGACAGGGCCAATCAGCCCCAGCATTTT
NA,TRBJ1-5,TRBV7-2,few,CASSSRGQQPQHF,TGTGCCAGCAGCTCGCGTGGGCAGCAGCCCCAGCATTTT
TRBD1,TRBJ2-7,TRBV12-3/TRBV12-4,once,CASNPGQGVSYEQYF,TGTGCCAGCAACCCAGGACAGGGGGTCTCCTACGAGCAGTACTTC
NA,TRBJ2-3,TRBV20-1,few,CSASRIFTDTQYF,TGCAGTGCCAGCAGGATCTTCACAGATACGCAGTATTTT
NA,TRBJ2-2,TRBV4-2,NA,CASSQDYNRDGDTGELFF,TGTGCCAGCAGCCAAGATTATAACCGGGACGGGGACACCGGGGAGCTGTTTTTT
NA,TRBJ1-1,TRBV29-1,NA,CSVEDRGNTEAFF,TGCAGCGTTGAAGATAGGGGGAACACTGAAGCTTTCTTT
TRBD1,TRBJ2-7,TRBV4-1,NA,CASSSTRTGGTYEQYF,TGCGCCAGCAGCTCTACTCGGACAGGGGGCACCTACGAGCAGTACTTC
NA,TRBJ1-1,TRBV28,NA,CASTQMSEGTWNTEAFF,TGTGCCAGCACCCAGATGAGCGAGGGGACTTGGAACACTGAAGCTTTCTTT
NA,TRBJ1-5,TRBV28,NA,CASSPPRVLNQPQHF,TGTGCCAGCAGTCCCCCCAGGGTCCTAAATCAGCCCCAGCATTTT
NA,TRBJ1-4,TRBV25-1,many,CASSDHLGAEEKLFF,TGTGCCAGCAGTGATCATCTGGGTGCAGAGGAAAAACTGTTTTTT
NA,TRBJ2-7,TRBV6-2/TRBV6-3,many,CASSWYPRVDEQYF,TGTGCCAGCAGCTGGTACCCTCGGGTCGACGAGCAGTACTTC
NA,TRBJ2-1,TRBV7-9,few,CASSLALRVFEQFF,TGTGCCAGCAGCTTAGCGCTCAGGGTTTTTGAGCAGTTCTTC
NA,TRBJ2-5,TRBV2,NA,CASSVLPVQETQYF,TGTGCCAGCAGTGTACTACCCGTCCAAGAGACCCAGTACTTC
NA,TRBJ2-7,TRBV7-2,few,CASSRRTGLESYEQYF,TGTGCCAGCAGTCGGAGAACAGGGCTCGAGTCCTACGAGCAGTACTTC
NA,TRBJ1-3,TRBV15,few,CATSRAIGVTGNTIYF,TGTGCCACCAGCAGAGCTATCGGGGTTACGGGAAACACCATATATTTT
NA,TRBJ2-3,TRBV28,many,CASSLSSGASVSTDTQYF,TGTGCCAGCAGTTTATCGAGCGGAGCCTCTGTGAGCACAGATACGCAGTATTTT
NA,TRBJ2-2,TRBV6-6,NA,CASSGVPTTGELFF,TGTGCCAGCTCGGGGGTGCCGACCACCGGGGAGCTGTTTTTT
TRBD1,TRBJ2-3,TRBV4-1,NA,CASSPAAGTGEDTQYF,TGCGCCAGCAGCCCCGCGGCCGGGACAGGGGAAGATACGCAGTATTTT
NA,TRBJ1-1,TRBV6-1,many,CASSRSGIDTEAFF,TGTGCCAGCAGCAGGTCAGGGATCGACACTGAAGCTTTCTTT
TRBD2,TRBJ2-7,TRBV4-1,NA,CASSQEEPSGHEQYF,TGCGCCAGCAGCCAAGAGGAGCCTAGCGGACACGAGCAGTACTTC
NA,TRBJ2-4,TRBV7-2,few,CASSPIGGDIQYF,TGTGCCAGCAGCCCTATAGGGGGGGACATTCAGTACTTC
NA,TRBJ2-1,TRBV6-1,many,CASSTGFSSGEQFF,TGTGCCAGCAGTACGGGGTTTAGCAGTGGTGAGCAGTTCTTC
TRBD2,TRBJ2-7,TRBV18,NA,CASSPQLAGASYEQYF,TGTGCCAGCTCACCGCAGCTAGCGGGAGCATCCTACGAGCAGTACTTC
NA,TRBJ2-7,TRBV27,NA,CASSKDSSYEQYF,TGTGCCAGCAGTAAGGACAGTTCCTACGAGCAGTACTTC
NA,TRBJ1-1,TRBV12-3/TRBV12-4,many,CASRYVNTEAFF,TGTGCCAGCAGATATGTCAACACTGAAGCTTTCTTT
NA,TRBJ2-5,TRBV20-1,few,CSAISDRQETQYF,TGCAGTGCTATATCCGACAGGCAGGAGACCCAGTACTTC
TRBD1,TRBJ1-2,TRBV4-1,NA,CASSHGDLTGIYGYTF,TGCGCCAGCAGCCACGGAGACCTGACAGGGATCTATGGCTACACCTTC
NA,TRBJ1-1,TRBV4-1,few,CASSQDPIGIMNTEAFF,TGCGCCAGCAGCCAAGATCCTATAGGGATTATGAACACTGAAGCTTTCTTT
TRBD2,TRBJ2-1,TRBV20-1,NA,CGASPASGIYEQFF,TGCGGTGCTAGCCCCGCTAGCGGGATTTATGAGCAGTTCTTC
TRBD2,TRBJ2-7,TRBV28,few,CASSFSGGAYEQYF,TGTGCCAGCAGTTTTAGCGGGGGAGCCTACGAGCAGTACTTC
TRBD2,TRBJ2-7,TRBV6-2/TRBV6-3,many,CASTFPGTRSYEQYF,TGTGCCAGCACCTTCCCCGGGACTAGAAGCTACGAGCAGTACTTC
NA,TRBJ2-7,TRBV3-1,few,CASSQTGTHYEQYF,TGTGCCAGCAGCCAAACGGGGACCCACTACGAGCAGTACTTC
TRBD1,TRBJ1-6,TRBV6-9,few,CASSYWDRDWPNSPLHF,TGTGCCAGCAGTTATTGGGACAGGGACTGGCCTAATTCACCCCTCCACTTT